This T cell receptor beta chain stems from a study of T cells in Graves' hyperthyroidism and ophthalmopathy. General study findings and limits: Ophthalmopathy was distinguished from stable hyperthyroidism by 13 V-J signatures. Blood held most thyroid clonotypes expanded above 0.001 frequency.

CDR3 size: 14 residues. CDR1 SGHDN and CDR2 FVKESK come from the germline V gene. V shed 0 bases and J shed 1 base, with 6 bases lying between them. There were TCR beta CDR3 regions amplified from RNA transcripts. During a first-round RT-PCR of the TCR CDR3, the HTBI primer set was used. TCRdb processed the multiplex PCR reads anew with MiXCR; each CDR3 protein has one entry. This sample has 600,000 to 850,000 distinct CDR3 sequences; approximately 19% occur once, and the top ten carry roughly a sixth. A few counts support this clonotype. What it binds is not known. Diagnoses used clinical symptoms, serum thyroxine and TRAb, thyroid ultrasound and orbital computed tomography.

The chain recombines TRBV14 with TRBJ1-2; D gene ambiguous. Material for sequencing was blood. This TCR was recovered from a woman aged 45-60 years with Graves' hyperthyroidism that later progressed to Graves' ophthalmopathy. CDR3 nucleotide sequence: TGTGCCAGCAGCCAAGATTACAGTAACTATGGCTACACCTTC. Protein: CASSQDYSNYGYTF. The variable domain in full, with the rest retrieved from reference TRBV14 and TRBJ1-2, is EAGVTQFPSHSVIEKGQTVTLRCDPISGHDNLYWYRRVMGKEIKFLLHFVKESKQDESGMPNNRFLAERTGGTYSTLKVQPAELEDSGVYFCASSQDYSNYGYTFGSGTRLTVV.